The 11 T cell receptor beta chains presented below share a single source sample, sequenced in a study of cytomegalovirus exposure and HLA in healthy donors. Vbeta (60) and Jbeta (13) primers were used in the PCR. Sequencing used immunoSEQ multiplex PCR; TCRdb keeps in-frame clones, though not all of them. There are about 180,000 clones in the sample; about 80% occur only once, and around 0.46% lies in the top ten. Sequencing was carried out using PBMCs. Source of these receptors: a woman aged 45 to 65 in good health and CMV-seronegative.

This clone has only one observation. V gene TRBV18 combines with J gene TRBJ1-5, with D possibly TRBD1 on 6 matching bases. This CDR3 spans 18 amino acids. Per the germline V gene, CDR1 is KGHSH and CDR2 is LQKENI. The germline V and J ends were trimmed by 2 bases and 0 bases, with 17 bases remaining between them. CDR3 nucleotide sequence: TGTGCCAGCTCACCAAGACCGACAGGAATTGATAGCAATCAGCCCCAGCATTTT. Translating it yields CASSPRPTGIDSNQPQHF.

This clone was counted a single time. This chain connects TRBV28 to TRBJ2-3; 7 nucleotides match TRBD1. From germline, CDR1 is MDHEN and CDR2 SYDVKM. This CDR3 region has 16 residues. J lost 4 bases, V lost 5 bases, and 12 bases had no gene match. The CDR3 region is CASSHLRTGRPDTQYF. The DNA for the CDR3 is TGTGCCAGCAGTCACCTTAGGACAGGTCGGCCAGATACGCAGTATTTT.

V gene TRBV15 combines with J gene TRBJ2-1, with TRBD1 matching 7 bases. CDR1 and CDR2 (germline): LNHNV, YYDKDF (reference sequence). This CDR3 has 13 amino acids. Unmatched junction bases numbered 3, after V lost 1 base and J lost 9 bases. CDR3 loop: CATSRARQGEQFF. CDR3 bases: TGTGCCACCAGCAGAGCTAGACAGGGTGAGCAGTTCTTC.

The rearrangement joins TRBV5-1 to TRBJ1-4, with D perhaps matching TRBD1 (6 bases). The CDR3 runs 16 residues. The germline V gene has CDR1 SGHRS and CDR2 YFSETQ. Trimming took off 2 bases at V and 0 bases at J, with 11 bases between the two ends. In DNA, the CDR3 is TGCGCCAGCAGCTTCGTTGGACAGTCAACTAATGAAAAACTGTTTTTT. Translating gives CASSFVGQSTNEKLFF.

CDR3 in DNA: TGTGCCAGCAGCCCAGCGGCCGGGACTAGATTCAATGAGCAGTTCTTC. It encodes CASSPAAGTRFNEQFF. This chain links TRBV7-3 with TRBJ2-1, with TRBD2 matching over 8 bases. V lost 5 bases to trimming and J lost 6 bases; unmatched junction nucleotides: 12. The CDR3 totals 16 residues. Germline V CDR1 and CDR2: SGHTA, FQGTGA. The full variable domain, its missing parts supplied by reference TRBV7-3 and TRBJ2-1, is GAGVSQTPSNKVTEKGKYVELRCDPISGHTALYWYRQSLGQGPEFLIYFQGTGAADDSGLPNDRFFAVRPEGSVSTLKIQRTERGDSAVYLCASSPAAGTRFNEQFFGPGTRLTVL.

This chain connects TRBV15 to TRBJ1-4; D is perhaps TRBD1 (5 bases). V lost 0 bases to trimming and J lost 4 bases, with 9 bases between them. Germline CDR1 is LNHNV and CDR2 is YYDKDF (reference sequence). This CDR3 comprises 15 residues. The CDR3 nucleotides read TGTGCCACCAGCAGAGACCGACAGAGTAATGAAAAACTGTTTTTT. It yields the protein CATSRDRQSNEKLFF.

The V gene is TRBV5-1, the J gene TRBJ2-3, with 7 bases fitting TRBD1. The germline gives CDR1 SGHRS, CDR2 YFSETQ. The CDR3 runs 15 residues. With 4 bases clipped from V and 1 base from J, the junction kept 6 bases outside the gene matches. The CDR3, as DNA: TGCGCCAGCAGCCCCGAGGGGGCGGGCACAGATACGCAGTATTTT. Its protein product is CASSPEGAGTDTQYF.

The CDR3 is CASSPRGGLRGYTF. The CDR3 DNA reads as TGTGCCAGCAGCCCCCGGGGGGGGCTACGAGGCTACACCTTC. This rearrangement joins TRBV6-4 to TRBJ1-2; a weak D match, TRBD1 (6 bases). The CDR3 contains 14 residues. Germline V lookup: CDR1 MRHNA, CDR2 SNTAGT. Trimming took 6 bases from V and 8 from J, leaving 19 bases between them.

The rearrangement joins TRBV7-9 to TRBJ1-4, with D perhaps TRBD1 (6 bases). Germline V gene lookup returns CDR1 SEHNR and CDR2 FQNEAQ (reference sequence). The V end was cut by 3 bases, the J end by 6 bases, with 11 bases between. This CDR3 is built from 14 residues. CDR3 coding DNA: TGTGCCAGCAGCTTCCGGGACACCTATGAAAAACTGTTTTTT. Its translation: CASSFRDTYEKLFF.

The V gene is TRBV5-4, the J gene TRBJ2-2; TRBD2 matches 8 bases. The trim removed 0 bases at V and 6 bases at J, leaving 4 bases unmatched. Looked up from germline, CDR1 is SGHNT and CDR2 is YYREEE (reference sequence). The CDR3 consists of 15 residues. This chain's CDR3 is CASSLGGGRAGELFF. The CDR3 coding sequence is TGTGCCAGCAGCTTGGGCGGGGGGCGCGCCGGGGAGCTGTTTTTT.

This chain joins TRBV1 and TRBJ2-1; TRBD2 was called by the table and not checked on the DNA. TRBV1 is a pseudogene. This CDR3 is 14 amino acids long. The CDR3 nucleotides read TGCACCAGCAGCCGAGCGGGGGGCTGGAATGAGCAGTTCTTC. This gives the protein CTSSRAGGWNEQFF.